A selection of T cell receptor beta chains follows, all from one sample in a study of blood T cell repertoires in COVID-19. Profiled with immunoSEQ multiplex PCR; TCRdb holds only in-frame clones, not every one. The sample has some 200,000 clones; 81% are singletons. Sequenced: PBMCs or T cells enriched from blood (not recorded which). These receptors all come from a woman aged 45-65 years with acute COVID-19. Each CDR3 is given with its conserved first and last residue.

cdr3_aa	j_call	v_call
CASSLDRGSYEQYF	TRBJ2-7	TRBV7-7
CASSLAGLTEAFF	TRBJ1-1	TRBV7-2
CASSLPTGQGSYNEQFF	TRBJ2-1	TRBV28
CASRPGGNPGNTIYF	TRBJ1-3	TRBV6-2/TRBV6-3
CASSQPPVYEQYF	TRBJ2-7	TRBV7-2
CASNSREGETQYF	TRBJ2-5	TRBV7-6
CASSPNGVGSNQPQHF	TRBJ1-5	TRBV7-8
CASSVEGRVGNTIYF	TRBJ1-3	TRBV9
CASSFGTGGNTIYF	TRBJ1-3	TRBV7-2
CASSSPSSGNTIYF	TRBJ1-3	TRBV28
CASSRPYAVYNEQFF	TRBJ2-1	TRBV21-1
CASRRQNPSNYGYTF	TRBJ1-2	TRBV6-5
CSVWTGSQETQYF	TRBJ2-5	TRBV29-1
CASSYLRGGEQYF	TRBJ2-7	TRBV6-5